This section outlines one T cell receptor (beta chain) sequence together with its context. This specimen belongs to a study of blood T cell repertoires in COVID-19. At the level of the study: Acute and convalescent COVID-19 samples came from the United States, Italy and Spain. PBMCs, B-cell-depleted T cells, or T cells provided the cDNA or gDNA that made up the material.

This CDR3 region has 13 residues. The V end lost 2 bases, the J end lost 3 bases, and 8 bases lay between the germline ends. CDR1 and CDR2 from the germline V gene are MNHEY and SMNVEV (reference sequence). Assay used: immunoSEQ multiplex PCR; TCRdb lists only in-frame clones, some missing. The sample consists of roughly 500,000 clones, 70% to 90% of them appearing once. Source material: peripheral blood. This clonotype was sampled from a human donor in a cohort sampled during active COVID-19. The V gene is TRBV27, the J gene TRBJ2-7, with D unclear. Here the CDR3 reads CASSLRVGYEQYF. The CDR3 DNA reads as TGTGCCAGCAGTTTACGGGTAGGCTACGAGCAGTACTTC.